Listed below are T cell receptor beta chains from one sample, sequenced in a study of Graves' ophthalmopathy and Graves' hyperthyroidism. Each CDR3 protein is one row after TCRdb ran MiXCR on the multiplex PCR reads. This table has hundreds of thousands of distinct CDR3 sequences, about 20% appearing once. Input material: peripheral blood. These TCRs come from a woman between 18 and 30 years old with stable Graves' hyperthyroidism. Some clones in this sample may be carry-over from other donors' samples. Both conserved end residues are part of each CDR3. A D gene is named only where the DNA matches it firmly. Clone size is given for some rows only: seen once, a few or many times, or a class if the clone is expanded.

TRBV5-1	.	few	TRBJ1-2	TGCGCCAGCAGCTTGAGGGTCAGCTCGAATGGCTACACCTTC	CASSLRVSSNGYTF
TRBV9	TRBD1	.	TRBJ2-2	TGTGCCAGCAGCAGTAGGACAGGGATAACCGGGGAGCTGTTTTTT	CASSSRTGITGELFF
TRBV6-1	TRBD2	many	TRBJ2-2	TGTGCCAGCACCAAGAGACTAGCGGGAGAACGCGGGGAGCTGTTTTTT	CASTKRLAGERGELFF
TRBV28	.	few	TRBJ1-2	TGTGCCAGCAGTTTAGGCATATCTGGCTACACCTTC	CASSLGISGYTF
TRBV12-3/TRBV12-4	TRBD1	many	TRBJ1-3	TGTGCCAGCACCAGGACAGGGATTTTTGGAAACACCATATATTTT	CASTRTGIFGNTIYF
TRBV19	TRBD1	few	TRBJ2-7	TGTGCCAGTAGTACTGACAGGGTGGCCTACGAGCAGTACTTC	CASSTDRVAYEQYF
TRBV20-1	TRBD1	many	TRBJ1-2	TGCAGTGCTGCCAGGGGGAAGGCTGGCTACACCTTC	CSAARGKAGYTF
TRBV3-1	.	.	TRBJ1-5	TGTGCCAGCAGCCAAACGACCGGCCGTGGGCCCCAGCATTTT	CASSQTTGRGPQHF
TRBV6-1	.	once	TRBJ2-2	TGTGCCAGCGGGTCGTTGATAGGGGGCACCGGGGAGCTGTTTTTT	CASGSLIGGTGELFF
TRBV12-3/TRBV12-4	TRBD1	few	TRBJ1-2	TGTGCCAGCAGGAACGGGACAGTGAACACCTTC	CASRNGTVNTF
TRBV12-3/TRBV12-4	.	few	TRBJ2-2	TGTGCCAGCAGCCGCTCCGCCGGGGAGCTGTCTTTT	CASSRSAGELSF
TRBV5-1	.	many	TRBJ2-2	TGCGCCAGCAGCCCGGATCGAGGGGAGCTGTTTTTT	CASSPDRGELFF
TRBV4-1	.	.	TRBJ2-7	TGCGCCAGCAGCCAAGATTCTCGCGGAGACTACGAGCAGTACTTC	CASSQDSRGDYEQYF
TRBV28	.	many	TRBJ2-7	TGTGCCAGCAGTTTATGGTCACTTCATATCCTCTACGAGCAGTACTTC	CASSLWSLHILYEQYF
TRBV19	.	many	TRBJ2-7	TGTGCCAGTAGGGATGAAGAGAGGGAATCCTACGAGCAGTACTTC	CASRDEERESYEQYF
TRBV6-1	.	few	TRBJ2-7	TGTGCCAGCAGTGGTGGCAGGGGGGAGTACGAGCAGTACTTC	CASSGGRGEYEQYF
TRBV6-5	.	.	TRBJ1-1	TGTGCCAGCAGTTCCACAGGACAGCCGAACACTGAAGCTTTCTTT	CASSSTGQPNTEAFF
TRBV5-1	.	.	TRBJ2-7	TGCGCCAGCAGCGGGACGAACTACGAGCAGTACTTC	CASSGTNYEQYF
TRBV6-5	.	few	TRBJ1-2	TGTGCCAGCAGTTACTCGTCGGACCGGAGTAGGGATGGCTACACCTTC	CASSYSSDRSRDGYTF
TRBV18	.	few	TRBJ1-2	TGTGCCAGCTCCCCCCCGGACGGGACCTTTAACTATGGCTACACCTTC	CASSPPDGTFNYGYTF
TRBV11-2	.	many	TRBJ2-6	TGTGCCAGCAGCTTAGTGGAGGCCAACGTCCTGACTTTC	CASSLVEANVLTF
TRBV6-1	TRBD1	.	TRBJ1-1	TGTGCCAGCAATATTAACAGGGGGAGGACTGAAGCTTTCTTT	CASNINRGRTEAFF
TRBV11-2	.	many	TRBJ2-5	TGTGCCAGCAGCTTAGCAAGACTTCAAGAGACCCAGTACTTC	CASSLARLQETQYF
TRBV6-5	TRBD1	many	TRBJ1-2	TGTGCCAGCAGTACTCAGGGGGGTCACTATGGCTACACCTTC	CASSTQGGHYGYTF
TRBV27	.	few	TRBJ1-1	TGTGCCAGCAGTTTATCGCCGGGGCTGGGCACTGAAGCTTTCTTT	CASSLSPGLGTEAFF
TRBV10-3	.	many	TRBJ1-1	TGTGCCACCCAGGGGTTCCAGAACACTGAAGCTTTCTTT	CATQGFQNTEAFF
TRBV10-3	TRBD1	.	TRBJ2-2	TGTGCCATCAGTCTCATAAGGGGGCTAGCGAACACCGGGGAGCTGTTTTTT	CAISLIRGLANTGELFF
TRBV20-1	.	many	TRBJ2-5	TGCAGTGCTGGACGGTACCAAGAGACCCAGTACTTC	CSAGRYQETQYF
TRBV12-3/TRBV12-4	TRBD1	many	TRBJ1-2	TGTGCCAGCAGTCCACAGGGGACGGTTGGCTACACCTTC	CASSPQGTVGYTF
TRBV6-4	TRBD2	few	TRBJ2-3	TGTGCCAGCAGTGGGGGAGCGGGAAAAGGCACAGATACGCAGTATTTT	CASSGGAGKGTDTQYF
TRBV12-3/TRBV12-4	TRBD1	few	TRBJ1-5	TGTGCCAGCAGCTCTGGACAGGGACTGCCCCAGCATTTT	CASSSGQGLPQHF
TRBV12-3/TRBV12-4	.	.	TRBJ2-7	TGTGCCAGCAGCCACACGTTGAGGGCCTCCTACGAGCAGTACTTC	CASSHTLRASYEQYF
TRBV10-3	.	many	TRBJ1-2	TGTGCCACCCTCGGCAGGGACTATGGCTACACCTTC	CATLGRDYGYTF
TRBV12-3/TRBV12-4	.	many	TRBJ1-2	TGTGCCAGCAGTTTAGTGCAGTTTGTTGGCTACACCTTC	CASSLVQFVGYTF
TRBV5-1	.	many	TRBJ2-5	TGCGCCAGCAGCCCCGCCCCCCAAGAGACCCAGTACTTC	CASSPAPQETQYF
TRBV12-3/TRBV12-4	TRBD1	many	TRBJ1-2	TGTGCCAGCGGGGGGGACAGGGTGTTAGACGGCTACACCTTC	CASGGDRVLDGYTF
TRBV15	.	.	TRBJ2-6	TGTGCCACCAGCAGTACCCCGGGCACTGGGGCCAACGTCCTGACTTTC	CATSSTPGTGANVLTF
TRBV27	TRBD2	.	TRBJ2-6	TGTGCCAGCAGCACACTCGGGGGGATCTCTGGGGCCAACGTCCTGACTTTC	CASSTLGGISGANVLTF
TRBV15	TRBD1	many	TRBJ1-3	TGTGCCACCAGCCGACAGGGTATGAGCTCTGGAAACACCATATATTTT	CATSRQGMSSGNTIYF
TRBV12-3/TRBV12-4	.	.	TRBJ2-7	TGTGCCACCGGGTGGGGGCCTCGGGGCGAGCAGTACTTC	CATGWGPRGEQYF
TRBV30	TRBD1	many	TRBJ2-7	TGTGCCTGGACCCTCCCGGACAGGCGGTTTTACGAGCAGTACTTC	CAWTLPDRRFYEQYF
TRBV6-5	.	.	TRBJ1-5	TGTGCCAGCATTACTGAGGTTGGACTGGTAAGCAATCAGCCCCAGCATTTT	CASITEVGLVSNQPQHF
TRBV4-1	.	many	TRBJ1-1	TGCGCCAGCAGCCAGCAATCCGGGACGGTGAACACTGAAGCTTTCTTT	CASSQQSGTVNTEAFF
TRBV20-1	.	.	TRBJ1-2	TGCAGTGCTAGCCCCGTGGCGCGGTTTTATGGCTACACCTTC	CSASPVARFYGYTF
TRBV6-5	.	few	TRBJ1-2	TGTGCCAGCAGTTCCCTTACAGGGAGCGGCTACACCTTC	CASSSLTGSGYTF
TRBV7-3	TRBD1	.	TRBJ1-1	TGTGCCAGCAGTCGCAGGGGGTACACTGATGCTTTCTTT	CASSRRGYTDAFF
TRBV12-3/TRBV12-4	.	many	TRBJ2-5	TGTGCCAGCAGTTTCGGTGGCGAGGAGACCCAGTACTTC	CASSFGGEETQYF
TRBV5-1	.	.	TRBJ1-1	TGCGCCAGCAAAGTGCAGGGCTTCGTTGGCACTGAAGCTTTCTTT	CASKVQGFVGTEAFF
TRBV14	TRBD2	many	TRBJ2-7	TGTGCCAGCAGCCGAGGGACTAGCGGGAGGACCTACGAGCAGTACTTC	CASSRGTSGRTYEQYF
TRBV6-1	TRBD1	many	TRBJ1-3	TGTGCCAGCAGTGCCCAATTGACAGGGATCGGAAACACCATATATTTT	CASSAQLTGIGNTIYF